This T cell receptor beta chain emerged from a study of blood T cell repertoires in COVID-19. V dropped 4 bases and J dropped 13; count of bases not matched to a gene: 9. Germline V CDR1 and CDR2: SGHRS, YFSETQ. The CDR3 sequence is 12 residues long. Original methodology: Estimation of nucleated cell counts relied on the amplification of reference gene primers. The data were produced by immunoSEQ multiplex PCR, yet TCRdb's version contains in-frame clones alone and is incomplete. That table furnishes V, J and clone size, whereas the DNA furnished D and trimming. The table shows around 85,000 clones, with roughly 89% occurring only once.

This clonotype was obtained from a woman of 80 years or more with active or convalescent COVID-19. The specimen sequenced was peripheral blood. V is TRBV5-1 and J is TRBJ1-2, with 8 bases identical to TRBD1. CDR3 nucleotide sequence: TGCGCCAGCAGCCAGGGACAGGAACGTAGCACCTTC. This codes for CASSQGQERSTF.